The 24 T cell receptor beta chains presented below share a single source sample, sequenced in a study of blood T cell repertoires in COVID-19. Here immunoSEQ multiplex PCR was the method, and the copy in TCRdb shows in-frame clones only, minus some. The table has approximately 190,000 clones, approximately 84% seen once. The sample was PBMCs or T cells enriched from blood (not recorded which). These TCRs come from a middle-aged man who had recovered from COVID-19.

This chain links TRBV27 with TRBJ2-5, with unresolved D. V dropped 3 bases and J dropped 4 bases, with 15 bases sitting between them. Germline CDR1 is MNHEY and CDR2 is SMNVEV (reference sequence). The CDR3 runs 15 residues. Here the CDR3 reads CASSFSRSPPETQYF. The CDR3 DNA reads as TGTGCCAGCAGTTTTTCGAGATCTCCCCCAGAGACCCAGTACTTC.

Here the CDR3 reads CSSGLAGRGETQYF. As DNA, the CDR3 is TGCAGCTCCGGACTAGCGGGGAGGGGAGAGACCCAGTACTTC. The rearrangement joins TRBV29-1 to TRBJ2-5; 12 bases line up with TRBD2. CDR3 length equals 14 residues. Germline CDR1 SQVTM, CDR2 ANQGSEA. Losses at the gene ends were 8 bases for V and 4 bases for J; bases not matched to a gene: 8.

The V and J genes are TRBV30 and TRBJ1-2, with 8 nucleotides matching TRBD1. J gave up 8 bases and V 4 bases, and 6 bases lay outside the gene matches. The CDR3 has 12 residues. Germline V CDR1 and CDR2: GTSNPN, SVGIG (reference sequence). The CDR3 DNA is TGTGCCTGGAATCCAGGGGGCCGGGGCTACACCTTC. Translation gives CAWNPGGRGYTF. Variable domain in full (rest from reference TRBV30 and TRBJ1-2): SQTIHQWPATLVQPVGSPLSLECTVEGTSNPNLYWYRQAAGRGLQLLFYSVGIGQISSEVPQNLSASRPQDRQFILSSKKLLLSDSGFYLCAWNPGGRGYTFGSGTRLTVV.

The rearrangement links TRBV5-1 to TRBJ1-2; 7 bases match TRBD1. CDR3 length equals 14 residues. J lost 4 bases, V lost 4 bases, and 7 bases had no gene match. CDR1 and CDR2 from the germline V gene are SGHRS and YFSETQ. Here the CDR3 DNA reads TGCGCCAGCAGCGACAGGGCCGGGGGCTATGGCTACACCTTC. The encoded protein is CASSDRAGGYGYTF.

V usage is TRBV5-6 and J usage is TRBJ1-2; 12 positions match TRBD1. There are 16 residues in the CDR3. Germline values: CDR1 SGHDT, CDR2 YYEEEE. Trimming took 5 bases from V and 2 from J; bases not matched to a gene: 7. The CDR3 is CASSSGQGAYNYGYTF. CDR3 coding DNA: TGTGCCAGCAGTTCGGGACAGGGGGCTTACAACTATGGCTACACCTTC.

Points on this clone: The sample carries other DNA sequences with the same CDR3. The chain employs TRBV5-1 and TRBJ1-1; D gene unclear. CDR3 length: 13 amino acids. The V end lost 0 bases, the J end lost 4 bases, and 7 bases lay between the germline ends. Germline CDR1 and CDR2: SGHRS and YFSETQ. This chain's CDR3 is CASSLGTSTEAFF. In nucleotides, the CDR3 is TGCGCCAGCAGCTTGGGTACGAGCACTGAAGCTTTCTTT.

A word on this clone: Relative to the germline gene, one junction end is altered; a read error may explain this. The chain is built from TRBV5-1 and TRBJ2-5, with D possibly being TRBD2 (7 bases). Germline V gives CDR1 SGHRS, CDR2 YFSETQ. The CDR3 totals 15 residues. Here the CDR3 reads CASSANPGGQQTQYF. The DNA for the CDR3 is TGCGCCAGCAGTGCGAATCCGGGGGGCCAACAGACCCAGTACTTC.

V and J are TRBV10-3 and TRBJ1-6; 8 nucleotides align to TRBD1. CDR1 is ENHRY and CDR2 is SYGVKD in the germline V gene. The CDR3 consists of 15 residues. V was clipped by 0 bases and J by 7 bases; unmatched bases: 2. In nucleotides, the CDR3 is TGTGCCATCAGTGAGTCGCAGGGGGCGAATTCACCCCTCCACTTT. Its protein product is CAISESQGANSPLHF.

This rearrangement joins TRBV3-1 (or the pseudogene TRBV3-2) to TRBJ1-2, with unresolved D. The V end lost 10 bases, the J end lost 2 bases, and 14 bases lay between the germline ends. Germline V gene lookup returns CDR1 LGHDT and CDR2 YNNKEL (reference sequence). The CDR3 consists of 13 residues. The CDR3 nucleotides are TGTGCCACCTGCGGGGTTAGGAACTATGGCTACACCTTC. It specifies CATCGVRNYGYTF.

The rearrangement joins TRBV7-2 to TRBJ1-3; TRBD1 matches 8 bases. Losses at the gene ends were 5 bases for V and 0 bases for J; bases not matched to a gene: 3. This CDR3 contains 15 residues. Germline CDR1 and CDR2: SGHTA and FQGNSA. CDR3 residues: CASSITGGSGNTIYF. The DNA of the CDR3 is TGTGCCAGCAGCATCACAGGGGGCTCTGGAAACACCATATATTTT.

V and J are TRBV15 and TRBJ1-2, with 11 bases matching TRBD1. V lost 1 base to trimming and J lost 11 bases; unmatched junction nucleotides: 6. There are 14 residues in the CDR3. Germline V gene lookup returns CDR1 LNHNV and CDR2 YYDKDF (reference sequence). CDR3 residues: CATSRAGTGGKYTF. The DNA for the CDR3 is TGTGCCACCAGCAGAGCCGGGACAGGGGGAAAATACACCTTC.

The CDR3 here is CASSFGQGESNEQFF. The CDR3 nucleotides read TGCGCCAGCAGCTTTGGCCAAGGAGAGTCCAATGAGCAGTTCTTC. The V and J genes are TRBV5-1 and TRBJ2-1; D gene unclear. CDR1 is SGHRS, CDR2 YFSETQ, per germline. V was trimmed by 2 bases and J by 6 bases, leaving 15 bases between them. This CDR3 is 15 amino acids long.

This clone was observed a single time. This CDR3 reads CASSSERGYTEAFF. The CDR3 coding sequence is TGTGCCAGCAGCTCAGAACGGGGGTACACTGAAGCTTTCTTT. The rearrangement joins TRBV7-9 to TRBJ1-1; tentative D call: TRBD1 (5 bases). The V gene's germline CDR1 is SEHNR and CDR2 FQNEAQ (reference sequence). There are 14 residues in the CDR3. V lost 4 bases and J lost 3, with 12 bases in between.

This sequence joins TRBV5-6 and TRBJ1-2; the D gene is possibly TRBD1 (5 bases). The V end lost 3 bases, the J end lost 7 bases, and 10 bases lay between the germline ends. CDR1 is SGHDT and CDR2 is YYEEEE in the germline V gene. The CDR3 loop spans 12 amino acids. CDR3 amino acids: CASSSTVAGYTF. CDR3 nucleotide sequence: TGTGCCAGCAGCTCGACAGTCGCTGGCTACACCTTC.

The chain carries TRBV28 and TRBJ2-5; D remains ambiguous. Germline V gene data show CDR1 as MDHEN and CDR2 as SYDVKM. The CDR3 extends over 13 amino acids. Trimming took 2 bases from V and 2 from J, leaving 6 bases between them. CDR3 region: CASSLPGQETQYF. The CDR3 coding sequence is TGTGCCAGCAGTTTACCGGGTCAAGAGACCCAGTACTTC.

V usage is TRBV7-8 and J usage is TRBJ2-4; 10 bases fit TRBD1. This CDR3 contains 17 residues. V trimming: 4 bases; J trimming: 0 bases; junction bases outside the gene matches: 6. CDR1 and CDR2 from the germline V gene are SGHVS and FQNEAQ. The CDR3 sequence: CASSSDRGPVAKNIQYF. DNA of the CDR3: TGTGCCAGCAGCTCTGACAGGGGGCCAGTAGCCAAAAACATTCAGTACTTC.

CDR3 sequence reads: CASSPTQLYSGNTIYF. The CDR3 DNA follows: TGTGCCAGCTCACCTACGCAACTATACTCTGGAAACACCATATATTTT. The chain has TRBV18 and TRBJ1-3; no clear D gene. Germline V lookup: CDR1 KGHSH, CDR2 LQKENI. The CDR3 sequence is 16 residues long. The germline V and J ends were trimmed by 3 bases and 0 bases, with 12 bases remaining between them.

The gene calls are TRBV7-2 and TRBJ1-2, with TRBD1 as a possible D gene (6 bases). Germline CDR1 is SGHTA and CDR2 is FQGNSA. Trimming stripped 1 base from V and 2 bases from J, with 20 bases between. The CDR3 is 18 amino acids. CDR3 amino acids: CASSLDWRTGGRNYGYTF. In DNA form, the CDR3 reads TGTGCCAGCAGCTTAGATTGGCGTACGGGGGGCAGAAACTATGGCTACACCTTC.

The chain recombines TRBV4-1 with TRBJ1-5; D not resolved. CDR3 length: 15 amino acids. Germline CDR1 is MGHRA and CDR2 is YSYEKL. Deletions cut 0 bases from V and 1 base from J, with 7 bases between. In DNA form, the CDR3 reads TGCGCCAGCAGCCAAGACGGTTTGAGCAATCAGCCCCAGCATTTT. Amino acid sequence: CASSQDGLSNQPQHF.

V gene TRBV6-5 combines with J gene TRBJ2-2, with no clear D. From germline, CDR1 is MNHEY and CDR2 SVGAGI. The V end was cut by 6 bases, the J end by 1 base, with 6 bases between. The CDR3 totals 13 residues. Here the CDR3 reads CASSPLNTGELFF. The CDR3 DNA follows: TGTGCCAGCAGCCCCTTGAACACCGGGGAGCTGTTTTTT.

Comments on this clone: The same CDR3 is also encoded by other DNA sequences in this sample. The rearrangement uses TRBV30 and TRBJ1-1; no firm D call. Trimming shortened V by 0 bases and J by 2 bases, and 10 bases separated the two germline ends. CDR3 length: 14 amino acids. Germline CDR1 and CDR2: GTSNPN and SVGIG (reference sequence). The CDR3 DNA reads TGTGCCTGGAGTGTTGGCGGATTAAACACTGAAGCTTTCTTT. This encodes CAWSVGGLNTEAFF.

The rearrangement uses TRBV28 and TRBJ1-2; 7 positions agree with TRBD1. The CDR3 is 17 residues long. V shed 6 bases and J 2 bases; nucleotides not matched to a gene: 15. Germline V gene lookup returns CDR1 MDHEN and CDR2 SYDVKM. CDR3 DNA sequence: TGTGCCAGCAGCTTGGGACGAACCGGGACAGTAAACTATGGCTACACCTTC. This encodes CASSLGRTGTVNYGYTF.

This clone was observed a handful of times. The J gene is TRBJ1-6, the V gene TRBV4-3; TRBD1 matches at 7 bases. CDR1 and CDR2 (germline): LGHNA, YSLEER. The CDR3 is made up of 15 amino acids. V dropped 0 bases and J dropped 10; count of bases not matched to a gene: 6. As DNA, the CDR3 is TGCGCCAGCAGCCAAGATATTACAGGGGTCTCACCCCTCCACTTT. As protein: CASSQDITGVSPLHF.

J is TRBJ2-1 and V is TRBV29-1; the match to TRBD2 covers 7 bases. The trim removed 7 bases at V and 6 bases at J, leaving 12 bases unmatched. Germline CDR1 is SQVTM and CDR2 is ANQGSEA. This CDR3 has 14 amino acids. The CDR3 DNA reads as TGCAGCGGCGAGGAGGGAGGGTCGAGCAATGAGCAGTTCTTC. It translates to CSGEEGGSSNEQFF.